This TCR beta chain was identified during a study of blood T cell repertoires in COVID-19. In the study overall: The cDNA or gDNA used as material had been derived from T cells, B-cell-depleted T cells, or PBMCs.

The junction had 4 bases not matched to a gene; V was cut back by 3 bases and J by 5 bases. The CDR3 extends over 14 amino acids. Germline CDR1 KGHSH, CDR2 LQKENI. Using immunoSEQ multiplex PCR, the repertoire was profiled, and TCRdb retains in-frame clones only, with some absent. This sample carries approximately 120,000 clones, around 83% of them seen once, and the ten largest clones take roughly 5.5%. Worth noting for this clone: The same CDR3 also results from other DNA sequences found in this sample.

The clonotype originates from a man at least 80 years old with active or convalescent COVID-19. The chain combines TRBV18 with TRBJ2-5, with 9 positions matching TRBD1. Sequenced material: peripheral blood. The CDR3 protein is CASSPGQGGETQYF. CDR3 sequence (DNA): TGTGCCAGCTCACCGGGACAGGGTGGGGAGACCCAGTACTTC.